The subject of this entry is one T cell receptor beta chain. This specimen belongs to a study of shared clonotypes between healthy human individuals. Study-level background: CD4 naive cells filled three plates per donor, CD4 memory three, CD8 naive two and CD8 memory one.

Measured with immunoSEQ multiplex PCR; TCRdb has only the in-frame clones, and not every one. This sample carries around 980,000 clones, roughly 74% of them seen once, and the ten largest clones take 0.5% to 0.65%. This CDR3 is 14 amino acids long. V was pared by 4 bases and J by 5 bases, with 14 bases between. In germline, CDR1 is SGHDT, CDR2 YYEEEE. Sequencing was performed on memory CD4+ T cells from PBMCs. Subset reported: CD45RA-negative fraction. This sequence originates from a man younger than 35 in good health. Some clones in this sample may be carry-over from other donors' samples. The chain combines TRBV5-6 with TRBJ2-3; maybe TRBD1 (7 bases). For the CDR3, the DNA is TGTGCCAGCAGCGCGGGACAGCCCGGAGATACGCAGTATTTT. Translated: CASSAGQPGDTQYF.